This TCR beta chain came from a study of molecular identifiers for immune sequencing clone quantification. This clonotype was picked up a small number of times. The CDR3 extends over 15 amino acids. V was cut by 0 bases and J by 10 bases, with 16 bases left in between. Germline CDR1 reads LGHNA; CDR2 reads YSLEER. The naive CD8 libraries originated from between roughly 19,000 and 1,000,000 sorted cells and drew on 10%, 30% or 50% RNA. From the PCR reads, TCRdb called clonotypes with MiXCR, one entry per CDR3 protein. This repertoire shows under 600,000 distinct CDR3 sequences, about 26% found once; its top ten account for 0.7% to 0.9%.

The V gene is TRBV4-3, the J gene TRBJ1-5; a possible D gene is TRBD1 (5 bases). The sequenced sample was naive CD8+ T cells from blood, with Jurkat cell RNA spiked in. Subset denoted: FACS-sorted CD8+CD4-CCR7+CD45RA+ naive T cells. The sequence was collected from a human donor in good health. Some libraries in this study had Jurkat cell RNA spiked in. Here the CDR3 reads CASSQDWDDVEPQHF. CDR3 nucleotide sequence: TGCGCCAGCAGCCAAGATTGGGACGACGTTGAACCCCAGCATTTT.